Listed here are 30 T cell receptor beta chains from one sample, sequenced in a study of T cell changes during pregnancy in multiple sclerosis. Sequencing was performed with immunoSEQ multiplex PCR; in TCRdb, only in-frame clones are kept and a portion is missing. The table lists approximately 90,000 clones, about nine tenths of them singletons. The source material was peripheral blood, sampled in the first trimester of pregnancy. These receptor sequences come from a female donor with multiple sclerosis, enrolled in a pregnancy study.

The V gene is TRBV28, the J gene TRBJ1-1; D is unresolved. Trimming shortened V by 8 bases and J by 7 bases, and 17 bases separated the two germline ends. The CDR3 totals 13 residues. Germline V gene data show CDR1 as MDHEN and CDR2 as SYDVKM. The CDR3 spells CASAKEMTNEAFF. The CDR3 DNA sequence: TGTGCCAGCGCTAAGGAGATGACGAATGAAGCTTTCTTT.

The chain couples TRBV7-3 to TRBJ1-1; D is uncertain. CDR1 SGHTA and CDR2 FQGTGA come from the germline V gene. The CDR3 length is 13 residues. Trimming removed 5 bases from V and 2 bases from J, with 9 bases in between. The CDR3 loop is CASSLNSNTEAFF. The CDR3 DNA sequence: TGTGCCAGCAGCCTGAACAGTAACACTGAAGCTTTCTTT.

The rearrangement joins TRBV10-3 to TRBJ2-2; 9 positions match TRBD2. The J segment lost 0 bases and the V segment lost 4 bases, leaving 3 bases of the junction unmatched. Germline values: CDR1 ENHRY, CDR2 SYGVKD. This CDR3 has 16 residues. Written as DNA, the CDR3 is TGTGCCATCAGTGTTAGCGGGAGCCCGAACACCGGGGAGCTGTTTTTT. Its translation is CAISVSGSPNTGELFF.

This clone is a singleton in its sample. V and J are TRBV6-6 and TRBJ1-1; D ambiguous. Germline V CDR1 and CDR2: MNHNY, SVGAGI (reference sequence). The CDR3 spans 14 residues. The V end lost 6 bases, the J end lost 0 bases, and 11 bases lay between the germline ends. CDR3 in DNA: TGTGCCAGCAGCCTACGAGATATGAACACTGAAGCTTTCTTT. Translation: CASSLRDMNTEAFF.

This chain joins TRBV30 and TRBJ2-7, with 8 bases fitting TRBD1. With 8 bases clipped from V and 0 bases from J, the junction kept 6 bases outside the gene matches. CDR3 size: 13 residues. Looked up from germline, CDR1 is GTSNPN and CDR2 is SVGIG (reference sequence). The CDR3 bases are TGTGCCATCTACAGGGGGAGCTCCTACGAGCAGTACTTC. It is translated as CAIYRGSSYEQYF.

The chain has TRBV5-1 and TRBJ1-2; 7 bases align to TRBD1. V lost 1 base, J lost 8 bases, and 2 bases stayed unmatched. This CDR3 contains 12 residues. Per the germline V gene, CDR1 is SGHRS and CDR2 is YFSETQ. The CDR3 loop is CASSLQGEGYTF. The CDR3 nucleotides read TGCGCCAGCAGCTTGCAGGGGGAGGGCTACACCTTC.

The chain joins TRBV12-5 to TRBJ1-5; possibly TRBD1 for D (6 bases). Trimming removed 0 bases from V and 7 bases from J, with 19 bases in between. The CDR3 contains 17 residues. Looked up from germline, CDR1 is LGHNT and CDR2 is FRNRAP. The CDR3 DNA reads TGTGCTAGTGGTTTGGTAAACCGGGACACTCACAACCAGCCCCAGCATTTT. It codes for CASGLVNRDTHNQPQHF.

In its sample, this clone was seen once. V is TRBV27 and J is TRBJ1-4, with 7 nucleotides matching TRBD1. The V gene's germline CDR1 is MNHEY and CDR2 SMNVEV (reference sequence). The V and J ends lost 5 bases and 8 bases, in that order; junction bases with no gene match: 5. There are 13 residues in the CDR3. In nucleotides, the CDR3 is TGTGCCAGCAGTCGACAGGGTGGAGAAAAACTGTTTTTT. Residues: CASSRQGGEKLFF. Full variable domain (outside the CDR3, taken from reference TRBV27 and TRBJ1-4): EAQVTQNPRYLITVTGKKLTVTCSQNMNHEYMSWYRQDPGLGLRQIYYSMNVEVTDKGDVPEGYKVSRKEKRNFPLILESPSPNQTSLYFCASSRQGGEKLFFGSGTQLSVL.

In DNA, the CDR3 is TGTGCCAGCAGCCCCGGGACAGGAGGCGACGAGCAGTACTTC. This encodes CASSPGTGGDEQYF. The J gene is TRBJ2-7, the V gene TRBV5-4, with 8 bases that match TRBD1. The CDR3 has 14 residues. V lost 4 bases to trimming and J lost 5 bases; unmatched junction nucleotides: 8. Germline loops: CDR1 SGHNT, CDR2 YYREEE (reference sequence).

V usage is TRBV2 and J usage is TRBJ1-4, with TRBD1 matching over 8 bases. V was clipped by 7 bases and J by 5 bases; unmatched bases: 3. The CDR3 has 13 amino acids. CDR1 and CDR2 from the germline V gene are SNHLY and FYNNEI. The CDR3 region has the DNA TGTGCCAGCAACAGGGGGAAGAATGAAAAACTGTTTTTT. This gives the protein CASNRGKNEKLFF.

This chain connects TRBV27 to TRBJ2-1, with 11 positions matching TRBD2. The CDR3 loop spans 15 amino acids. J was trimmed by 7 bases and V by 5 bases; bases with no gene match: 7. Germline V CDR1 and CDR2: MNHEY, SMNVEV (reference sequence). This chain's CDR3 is CASSQGLAAGNEQFF. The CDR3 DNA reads TGTGCCAGCAGTCAGGGACTAGCGGCTGGGAATGAGCAGTTCTTC.

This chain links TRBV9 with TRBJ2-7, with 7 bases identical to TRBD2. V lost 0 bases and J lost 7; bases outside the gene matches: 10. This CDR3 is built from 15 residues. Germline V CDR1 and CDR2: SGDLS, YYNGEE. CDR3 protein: CASSVEASGSEEQYF. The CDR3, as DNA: TGTGCCAGCAGCGTAGAGGCTAGCGGTTCGGAAGAGCAGTACTTC.

CDR3 bases: TGTGCCAGTAGTTCGGACAGTTATCAGCCCCAGCATTTT. Translating gives CASSSDSYQPQHF. The J gene is TRBJ1-5, the V gene TRBV19; D is perhaps TRBD1 (6 bases). V lost 5 bases and J lost 5, with 10 bases in between. From germline, CDR1 is LNHDA and CDR2 SQIVND (reference sequence). The CDR3 consists of 13 residues.

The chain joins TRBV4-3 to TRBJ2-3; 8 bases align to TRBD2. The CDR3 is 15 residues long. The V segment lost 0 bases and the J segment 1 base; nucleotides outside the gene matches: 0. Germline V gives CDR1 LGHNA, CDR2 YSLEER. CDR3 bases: TGCGCCAGCAGCCAAGAACTAGCGGGCACAGATACGCAGTATTTT. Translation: CASSQELAGTDTQYF.

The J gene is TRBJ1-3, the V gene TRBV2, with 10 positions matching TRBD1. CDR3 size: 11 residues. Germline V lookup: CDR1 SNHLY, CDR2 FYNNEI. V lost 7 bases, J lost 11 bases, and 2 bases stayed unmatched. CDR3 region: CASMGQGPIYF. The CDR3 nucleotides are TGTGCCAGCATGGGACAGGGGCCCATATATTTT.

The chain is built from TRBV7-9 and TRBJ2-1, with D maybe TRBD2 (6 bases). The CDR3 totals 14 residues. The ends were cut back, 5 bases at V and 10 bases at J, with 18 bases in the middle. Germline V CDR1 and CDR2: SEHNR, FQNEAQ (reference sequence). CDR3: CASSPRDSIEEQFF. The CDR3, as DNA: TGTGCCAGCAGCCCGCGGGACTCCATTGAAGAGCAGTTCTTC.

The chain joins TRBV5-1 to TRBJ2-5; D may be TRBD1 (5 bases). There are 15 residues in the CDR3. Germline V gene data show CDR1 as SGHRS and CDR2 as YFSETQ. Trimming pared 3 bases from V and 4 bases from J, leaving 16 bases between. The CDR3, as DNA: TGCGCCAGCAGCTGGGGCCTCATTAGCCCAGAGACCCAGTACTTC. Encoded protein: CASSWGLISPETQYF.

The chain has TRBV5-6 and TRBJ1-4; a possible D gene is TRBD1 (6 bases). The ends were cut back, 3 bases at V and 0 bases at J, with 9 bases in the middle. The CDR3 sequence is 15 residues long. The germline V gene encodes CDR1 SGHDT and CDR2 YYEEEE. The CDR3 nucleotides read TGTGCCAGCAGCTGGGGGACACCAACTAATGAAAAACTGTTTTTT. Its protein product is CASSWGTPTNEKLFF.

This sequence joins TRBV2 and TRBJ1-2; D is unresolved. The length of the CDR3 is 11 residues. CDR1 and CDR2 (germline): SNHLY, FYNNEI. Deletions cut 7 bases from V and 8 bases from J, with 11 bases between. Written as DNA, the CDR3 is TGTGCCAGCAATCCAGGTCAGGGCTACACCTTC. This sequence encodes CASNPGQGYTF.

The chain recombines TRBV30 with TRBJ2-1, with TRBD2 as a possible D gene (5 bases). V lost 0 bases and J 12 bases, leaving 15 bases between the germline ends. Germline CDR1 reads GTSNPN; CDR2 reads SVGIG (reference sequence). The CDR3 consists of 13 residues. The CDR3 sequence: CAWSVPPYRGQFF. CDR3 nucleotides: TGTGCCTGGAGTGTACCCCCCTACCGGGGGCAGTTCTTC.

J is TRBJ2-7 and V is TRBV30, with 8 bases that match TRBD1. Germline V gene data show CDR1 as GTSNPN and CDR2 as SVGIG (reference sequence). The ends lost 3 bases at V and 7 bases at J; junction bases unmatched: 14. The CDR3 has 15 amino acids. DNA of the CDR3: TGTGCCTGGAGATCCTGGGGGCAGGGGGCGGGGGAGCAGTACTTC. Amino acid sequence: CAWRSWGQGAGEQYF.

The chain's CDR3 is CASSEAGTGGYEQYF. Written as DNA, the CDR3 is TGTGCCAGCAGTGAAGCTGGGACAGGGGGCTACGAGCAGTACTTC. V gene TRBV6-1 combines with J gene TRBJ2-7; 11 bases map to TRBD1. The germline gives CDR1 MNHNS, CDR2 SASEGT. The V and J ends lost 0 bases and 3 bases, in that order; junction bases with no gene match: 1. There are 15 residues in the CDR3.

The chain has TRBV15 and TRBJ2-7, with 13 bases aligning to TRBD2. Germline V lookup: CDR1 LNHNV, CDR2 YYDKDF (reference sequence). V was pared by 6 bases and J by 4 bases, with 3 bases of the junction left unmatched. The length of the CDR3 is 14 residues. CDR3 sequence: CATRAGLAGYEQYF. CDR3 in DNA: TGTGCCACCAGAGCGGGACTAGCGGGATACGAGCAGTACTTC.

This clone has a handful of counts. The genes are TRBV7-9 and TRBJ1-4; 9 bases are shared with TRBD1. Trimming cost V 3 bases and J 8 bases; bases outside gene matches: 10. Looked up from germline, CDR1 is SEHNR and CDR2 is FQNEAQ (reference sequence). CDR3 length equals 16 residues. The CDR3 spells CASSFLPGQGDEKLFF. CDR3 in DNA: TGTGCCAGCAGCTTTCTTCCGGGACAGGGAGACGAAAAACTGTTTTTT. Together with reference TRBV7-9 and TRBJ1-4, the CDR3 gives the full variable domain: DTGVSQNPRHKITKRGQNVTFRCDPISEHNRLYWYRQTLGQGPEFLTYFQNEAQLEKSRLLSDRFSAERPKGSFSTLEIQRTEQGDSAMYLCASSFLPGQGDEKLFFGSGTQLSVL.

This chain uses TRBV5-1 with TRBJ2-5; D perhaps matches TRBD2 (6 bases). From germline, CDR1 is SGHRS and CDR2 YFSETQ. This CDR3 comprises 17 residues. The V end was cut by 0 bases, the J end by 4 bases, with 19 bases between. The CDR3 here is CASSLAGLLKAGETQYF. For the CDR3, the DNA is TGCGCCAGCAGCTTGGCAGGGCTGTTAAAAGCGGGAGAGACCCAGTACTTC. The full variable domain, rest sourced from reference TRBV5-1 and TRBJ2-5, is KAGVTQTPRYLIKTRGQQVTLSCSPISGHRSVSWYQQTPGQGLQFLFEYFSETQRNKGNFPGRFSGRQFSNSRSEMNVSTLELGDSALYLCASSLAGLLKAGETQYFGPGTRLLVL.

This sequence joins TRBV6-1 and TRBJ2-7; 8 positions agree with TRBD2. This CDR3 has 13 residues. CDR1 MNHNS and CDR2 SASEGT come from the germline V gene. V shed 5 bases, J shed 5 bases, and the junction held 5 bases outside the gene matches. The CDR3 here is CASSPWTSNEQYF. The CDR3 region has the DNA TGTGCCAGCAGTCCGTGGACTAGCAACGAGCAGTACTTC.

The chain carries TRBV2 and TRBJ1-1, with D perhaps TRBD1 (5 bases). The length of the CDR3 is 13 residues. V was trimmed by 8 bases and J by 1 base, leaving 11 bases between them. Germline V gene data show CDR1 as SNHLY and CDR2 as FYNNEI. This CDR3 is CASLTDSNTEAFF. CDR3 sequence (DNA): TGTGCCAGCCTGACAGATTCGAACACTGAAGCTTTCTTT.

The CDR3 protein is CASSLRTSGGSYNEQFF. The CDR3 bases are TGTGCCAGCAGTTTACGGACTAGCGGGGGGTCATACAATGAGCAGTTCTTC. The rearrangement uses TRBV27 and TRBJ2-1; 14 bases are shared with TRBD2. Germline-derived CDR1 and CDR2 are MNHEY and SMNVEV (reference sequence). The CDR3 consists of 17 residues. Unmatched junction bases numbered 4, after V lost 2 bases and J lost 4 bases.

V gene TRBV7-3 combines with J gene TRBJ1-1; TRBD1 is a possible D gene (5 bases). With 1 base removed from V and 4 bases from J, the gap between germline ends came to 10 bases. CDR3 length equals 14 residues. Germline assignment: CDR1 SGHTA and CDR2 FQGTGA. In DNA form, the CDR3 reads TGTGCCAGCAGCTTAAGGGGGAGGGGCACTGAAGCTTTCTTT. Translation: CASSLRGRGTEAFF.

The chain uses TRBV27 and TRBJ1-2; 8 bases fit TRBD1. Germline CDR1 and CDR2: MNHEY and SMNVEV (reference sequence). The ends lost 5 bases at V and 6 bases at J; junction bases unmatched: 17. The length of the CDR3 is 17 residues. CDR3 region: CASSPLGYRGTEDGYTF. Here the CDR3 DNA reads TGTGCCAGCAGTCCCCTGGGATACAGGGGGACAGAAGATGGCTACACCTTC.